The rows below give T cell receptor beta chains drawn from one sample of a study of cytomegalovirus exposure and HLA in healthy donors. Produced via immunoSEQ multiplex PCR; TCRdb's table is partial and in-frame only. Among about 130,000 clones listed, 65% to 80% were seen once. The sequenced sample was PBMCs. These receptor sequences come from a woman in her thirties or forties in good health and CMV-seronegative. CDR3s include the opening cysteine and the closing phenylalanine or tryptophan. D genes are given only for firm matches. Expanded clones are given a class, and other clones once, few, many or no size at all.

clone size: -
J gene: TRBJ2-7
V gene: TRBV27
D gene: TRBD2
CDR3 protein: CASSLRLAVLYEQYF
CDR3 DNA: TGTGCCAGCTCCCTCCGACTAGCGGTACTCTACGAGCAGTACTTC

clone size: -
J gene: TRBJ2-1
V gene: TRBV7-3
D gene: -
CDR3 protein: CASSPVASRYNEQFF
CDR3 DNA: TGTGCCAGCAGCCCCGTGGCTAGCAGGTACAATGAGCAGTTCTTC

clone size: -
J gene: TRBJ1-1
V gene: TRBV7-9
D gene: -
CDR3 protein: CAYHGWNTEAFF
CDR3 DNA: TGTGCTTATCATGGCTGGAACACTGAAGCTTTCTTT

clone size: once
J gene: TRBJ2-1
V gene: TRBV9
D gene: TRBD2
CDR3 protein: CASSVLSSGGAFYNEQFF
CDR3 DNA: TGTGCCAGCAGCGTATTGTCTAGCGGGGGGGCCTTCTACAATGAGCAGTTCTTC

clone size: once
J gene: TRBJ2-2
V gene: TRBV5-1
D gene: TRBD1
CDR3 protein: CASSLRLTGGDAGELFF
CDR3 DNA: TGCGCCAGCAGCCTCCGACTTACAGGGGGCGACGCCGGGGAGCTGTTTTTT

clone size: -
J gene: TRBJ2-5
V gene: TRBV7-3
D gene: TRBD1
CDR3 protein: CASSSTGSGTQYF
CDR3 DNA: TGTGCCAGCAGCTCGACAGGGAGTGGGACCCAGTACTTC

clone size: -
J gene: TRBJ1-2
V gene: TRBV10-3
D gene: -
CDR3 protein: CAISERDRDSHYGYTF
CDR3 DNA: TGTGCCATCAGTGAGCGCGACCGAGACAGCCACTATGGCTACACCTTC

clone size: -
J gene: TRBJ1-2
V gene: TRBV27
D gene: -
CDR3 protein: CASSLFSGLGEYGYTF
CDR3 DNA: TGTGCCAGCAGTTTATTTTCTGGGTTAGGAGAGTATGGCTACACCTTC

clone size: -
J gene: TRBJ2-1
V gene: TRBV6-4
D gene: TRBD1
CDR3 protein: CASSPGQGRNEQFF
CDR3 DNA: TGTGCCAGCAGCCCCGGACAGGGGCGGAATGAGCAGTTCTTC

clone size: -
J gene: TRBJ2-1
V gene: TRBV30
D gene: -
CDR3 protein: CAWSVQVGGGNEQFF
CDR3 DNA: TGTGCCTGGAGTGTACAGGTTGGGGGAGGCAATGAGCAGTTCTTC

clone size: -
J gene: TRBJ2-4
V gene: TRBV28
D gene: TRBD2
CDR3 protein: CASSPTSGGAKNIQYF
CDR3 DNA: TGTGCCAGCAGTCCAACTAGCGGGGGGGCCAAAAACATTCAGTACTTC

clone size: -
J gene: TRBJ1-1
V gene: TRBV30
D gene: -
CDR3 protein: CAWNRARDTEAFF
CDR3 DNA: TGTGCCTGGAACAGGGCACGGGACACTGAAGCTTTCTTT

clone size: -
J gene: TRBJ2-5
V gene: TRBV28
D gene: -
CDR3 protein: CASSPDRKTQYF
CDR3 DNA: TGTGCCAGCAGTCCAGACAGGAAGACCCAGTACTTC

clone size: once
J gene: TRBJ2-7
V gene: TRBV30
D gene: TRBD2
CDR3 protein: CAWRGTSGPRLF
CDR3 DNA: TGTGCCTGGAGAGGGACTAGCGGCCCACGATTATTC

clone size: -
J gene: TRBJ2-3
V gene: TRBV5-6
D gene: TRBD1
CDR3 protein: CASSSLQGAGTDTQYF
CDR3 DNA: TGTGCCAGCAGCAGCTTACAGGGGGCCGGCACAGATACGCAGTATTTT

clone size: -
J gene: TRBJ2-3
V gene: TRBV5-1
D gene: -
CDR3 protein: CASTPASSTDTQYF
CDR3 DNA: TGCGCCAGCACGCCGGCGTCTAGCACGGATACGCAGTATTTT

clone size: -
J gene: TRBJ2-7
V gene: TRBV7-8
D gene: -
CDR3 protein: CASSFRASITLSSYEQYF
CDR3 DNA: TGTGCCAGCAGCTTCAGGGCTTCAATTACCCTTAGCTCCTACGAGCAGTACTTC

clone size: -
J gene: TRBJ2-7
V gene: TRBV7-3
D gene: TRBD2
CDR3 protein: CASSFVGGGDSEQYF
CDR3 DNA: TGTGCCAGCAGCTTCGTCGGCGGGGGGGATTCCGAGCAGTACTTC

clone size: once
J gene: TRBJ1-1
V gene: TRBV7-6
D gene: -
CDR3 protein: CASSGTGPQPPAFF
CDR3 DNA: TGTGCCAGCAGCGGTACAGGGCCCCAACCTCCGGCTTTCTTT

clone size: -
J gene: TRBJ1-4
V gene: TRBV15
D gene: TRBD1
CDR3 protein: CATSREWPYGTDPNPANEKLFF
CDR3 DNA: TGTGCCACCAGCAGAGAGTGGCCCTACGGGACAGATCCCAATCCAGCTAATGAAAAACTGTTTTTT

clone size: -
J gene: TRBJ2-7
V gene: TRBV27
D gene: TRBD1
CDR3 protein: CASSPGTGVGEQYF
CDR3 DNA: TGTGCCAGCAGTCCCGGGACAGGAGTCGGCGAGCAGTACTTC

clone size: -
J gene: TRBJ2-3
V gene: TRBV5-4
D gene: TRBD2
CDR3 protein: CASSGAGGRGTDTQYF
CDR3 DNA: TGTGCCAGCAGCGGCGCGGGGGGGCGAGGCACAGATACGCAGTATTTT

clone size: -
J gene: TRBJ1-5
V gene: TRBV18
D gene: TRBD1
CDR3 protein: CASSSPGQGFDQPQHF
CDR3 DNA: TGTGCCAGCTCCTCGCCGGGACAGGGTTTCGATCAGCCCCAGCATTTT

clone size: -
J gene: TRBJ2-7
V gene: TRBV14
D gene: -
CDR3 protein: CASSRLVAEMYEQYF
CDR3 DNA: TGTGCCAGCAGCCGCCTGGTAGCTGAGATGTACGAGCAGTACTTC

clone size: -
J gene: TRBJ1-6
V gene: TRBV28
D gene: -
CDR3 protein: CASSAAAPGNSPLHF
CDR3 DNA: TGTGCCAGCAGTGCCGCCGCGCCGGGTAATTCACCCCTCCACTTT

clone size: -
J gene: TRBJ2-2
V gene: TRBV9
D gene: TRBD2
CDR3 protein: CASSSWGLAGNTGELFF
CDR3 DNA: TGTGCCAGCAGCTCTTGGGGACTAGCGGGGAACACCGGGGAGCTGTTTTTT

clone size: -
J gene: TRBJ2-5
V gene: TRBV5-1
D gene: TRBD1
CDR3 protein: CASSPGQGQETQYF
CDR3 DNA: TGCGCCAGCAGCCCGGGACAGGGTCAAGAGACCCAGTACTTC

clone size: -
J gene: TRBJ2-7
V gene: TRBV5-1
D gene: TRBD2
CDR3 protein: CASSSPSGGVGEQYF
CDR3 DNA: TGCGCCAGCAGCTCCCCCTCGGGGGGGGTAGGCGAGCAGTACTTC

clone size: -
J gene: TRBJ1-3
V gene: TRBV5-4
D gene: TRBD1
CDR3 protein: CASSPGGTAPGNTIYF
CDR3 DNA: TGTGCCAGCAGCCCGGGGGGGACAGCTCCTGGGAACACCATATATTTT

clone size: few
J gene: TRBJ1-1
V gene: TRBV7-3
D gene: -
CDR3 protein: CASSPWANTEAFF
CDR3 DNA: TGTGCCAGCAGCCCCTGGGCGAACACTGAAGCTTTCTTT

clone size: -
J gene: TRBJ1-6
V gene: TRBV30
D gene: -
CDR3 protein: CAWTRPTSSYNSPLHF
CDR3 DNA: TGTGCCTGGACTAGACCGACGAGCTCCTATAATTCACCCCTCCACTTT

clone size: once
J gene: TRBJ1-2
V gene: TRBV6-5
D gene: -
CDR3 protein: CASSYRDTNDGYTF
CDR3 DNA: TGTGCCAGCAGTTATCGGGACACCAACGATGGCTACACCTTC

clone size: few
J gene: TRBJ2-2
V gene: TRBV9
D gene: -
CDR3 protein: CASSVGLNTGELFF
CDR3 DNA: TGTGCCAGCAGCGTAGGGCTGAACACCGGGGAGCTGTTTTTT

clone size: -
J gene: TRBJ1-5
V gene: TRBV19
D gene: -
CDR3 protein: CASSQGGGNQPQHF
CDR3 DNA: TGTGCCAGTAGTCAGGGTGGAGGCAATCAGCCCCAGCATTTT

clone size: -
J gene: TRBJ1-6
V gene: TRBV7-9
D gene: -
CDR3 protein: CASRYLAGGDNSPLHF
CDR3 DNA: TGTGCCAGCAGATACCTCGCGGGGGGGGACAATTCACCCCTCCACTTT

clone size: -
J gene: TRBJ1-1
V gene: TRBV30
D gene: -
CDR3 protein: CACKWGGATEAFF
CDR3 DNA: TGTGCCTGCAAATGGGGGGGGGCGACTGAAGCTTTCTTT

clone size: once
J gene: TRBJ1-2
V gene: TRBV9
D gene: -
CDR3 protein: CASSVATGFDYGYTF
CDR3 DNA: TGTGCCAGCAGCGTAGCTACAGGGTTTGACTATGGCTACACCTTC

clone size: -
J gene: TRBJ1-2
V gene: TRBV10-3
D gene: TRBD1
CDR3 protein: CAIRITGEEGYTF
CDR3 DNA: TGTGCCATCAGGATAACAGGGGAGGAAGGCTACACCTTC

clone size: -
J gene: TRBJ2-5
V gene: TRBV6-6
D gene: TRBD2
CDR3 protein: CASSRSGAFQETQYF
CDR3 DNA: TGTGCCAGCAGTCGGAGCGGGGCCTTCCAAGAGACCCAGTACTTC

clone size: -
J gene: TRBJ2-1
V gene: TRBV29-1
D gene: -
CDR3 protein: CSAPGGASSYNEQFF
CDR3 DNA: TGCAGCGCCCCTGGCGGAGCCAGCTCCTACAATGAGCAGTTCTTC

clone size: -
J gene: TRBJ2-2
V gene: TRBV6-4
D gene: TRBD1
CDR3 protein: CATRGQGNTGELFF
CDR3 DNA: TGTGCCACCAGGGGACAGGGAAACACCGGGGAGCTGTTTTTT

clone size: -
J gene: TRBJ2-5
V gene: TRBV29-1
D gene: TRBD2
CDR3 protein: CSVPTGGGETQYF
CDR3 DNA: TGCAGCGTCCCGACGGGCGGGGGAGAGACCCAGTACTTC

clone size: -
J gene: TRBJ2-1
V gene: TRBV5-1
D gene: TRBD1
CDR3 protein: CASRRTGVDEQFF
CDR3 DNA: TGCGCCAGCAGAAGGACAGGGGTGGATGAGCAGTTCTTC

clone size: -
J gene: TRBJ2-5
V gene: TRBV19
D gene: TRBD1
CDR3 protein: CASSIGQGGPQYF
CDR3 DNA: TGTGCCAGTAGTATAGGACAGGGTGGGCCCCAGTACTTC

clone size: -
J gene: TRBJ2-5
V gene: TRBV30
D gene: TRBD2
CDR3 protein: CAWSGGTSGAQETQYF
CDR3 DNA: TGTGCCTGGAGTGGGGGGACTAGCGGGGCTCAAGAGACCCAGTACTTC

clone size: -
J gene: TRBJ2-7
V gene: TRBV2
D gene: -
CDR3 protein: CASTRLTYEQYF
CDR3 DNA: TGTGCCAGCACCCGGTTAACCTACGAGCAGTACTTC

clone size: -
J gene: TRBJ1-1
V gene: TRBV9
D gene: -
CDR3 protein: CASSPHGQNTEAFF
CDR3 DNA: TGTGCCAGCAGCCCCCATGGACAGAACACTGAAGCTTTCTTT

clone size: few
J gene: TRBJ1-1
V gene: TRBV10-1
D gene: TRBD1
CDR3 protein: CASSGDSQSEAFF
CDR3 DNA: TGCGCCAGCAGCGGGGACAGCCAATCTGAAGCTTTCTTT

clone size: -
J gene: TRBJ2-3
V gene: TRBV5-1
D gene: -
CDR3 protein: CASSLLWPSTDTQYF
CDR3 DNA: TGCGCCAGCAGCTTGTTGTGGCCTAGCACAGATACGCAGTATTTT

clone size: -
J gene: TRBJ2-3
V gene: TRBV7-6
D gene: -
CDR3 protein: CASKEVGGTHSTDTQYF
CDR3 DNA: TGTGCCAGCAAGGAGGTCGGCGGGACGCATAGCACAGATACGCAGTATTTT

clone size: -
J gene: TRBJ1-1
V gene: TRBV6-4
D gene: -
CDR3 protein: CASSLDMNTEAFF
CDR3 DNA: TGTGCCAGCAGTTTAGATATGAACACTGAAGCTTTCTTT

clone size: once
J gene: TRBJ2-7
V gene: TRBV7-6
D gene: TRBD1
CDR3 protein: CASSYRQGAGYEQYF
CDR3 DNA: TGTGCCAGCAGCTACAGACAGGGGGCAGGGTACGAGCAGTACTTC

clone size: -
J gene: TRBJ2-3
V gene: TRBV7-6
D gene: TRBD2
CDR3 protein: CASSLGAGGHTDTQYF
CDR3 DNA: TGTGCCAGCAGCTTAGGAGCGGGAGGTCACACAGATACGCAGTATTTT

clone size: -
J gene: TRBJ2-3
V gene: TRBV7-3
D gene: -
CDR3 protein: CASSLASTDTQYF
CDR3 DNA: TGTGCCAGCAGCTTAGCTAGTACAGATACGCAGTATTTT

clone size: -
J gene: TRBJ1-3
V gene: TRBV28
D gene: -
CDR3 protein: CASKTLGSGNTIYF
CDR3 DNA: TGTGCCAGCAAGACCCTCGGGTCAGGAAACACCATATATTTT

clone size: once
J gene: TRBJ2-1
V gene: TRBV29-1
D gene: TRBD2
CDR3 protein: CSVRGGGGIFNEQFF
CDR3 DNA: TGCAGCGTTCGCGGGGGCGGGGGGATATTCAATGAGCAGTTCTTC

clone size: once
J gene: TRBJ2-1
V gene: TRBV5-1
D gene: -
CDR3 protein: CASSLAVNEQFF
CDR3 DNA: TGCGCCAGCAGCTTGGCGGTCAATGAGCAGTTCTTC

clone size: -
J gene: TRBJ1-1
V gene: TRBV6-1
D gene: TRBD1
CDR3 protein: CASRDRVRGNTEAFF
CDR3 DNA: TGTGCCAGCAGGGACAGGGTCCGGGGGAACACTGAAGCTTTCTTT

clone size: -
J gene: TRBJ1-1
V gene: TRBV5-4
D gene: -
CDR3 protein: CASSLWGRPEAFF
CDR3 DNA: TGTGCCAGCAGCTTGTGGGGGCGTCCTGAAGCTTTCTTT

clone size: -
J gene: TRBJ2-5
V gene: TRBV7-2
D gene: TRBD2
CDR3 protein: CASSLGGGAQETQYF
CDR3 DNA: TGTGCCAGCAGCTTAGGCGGGGGGGCACAAGAGACCCAGTACTTC